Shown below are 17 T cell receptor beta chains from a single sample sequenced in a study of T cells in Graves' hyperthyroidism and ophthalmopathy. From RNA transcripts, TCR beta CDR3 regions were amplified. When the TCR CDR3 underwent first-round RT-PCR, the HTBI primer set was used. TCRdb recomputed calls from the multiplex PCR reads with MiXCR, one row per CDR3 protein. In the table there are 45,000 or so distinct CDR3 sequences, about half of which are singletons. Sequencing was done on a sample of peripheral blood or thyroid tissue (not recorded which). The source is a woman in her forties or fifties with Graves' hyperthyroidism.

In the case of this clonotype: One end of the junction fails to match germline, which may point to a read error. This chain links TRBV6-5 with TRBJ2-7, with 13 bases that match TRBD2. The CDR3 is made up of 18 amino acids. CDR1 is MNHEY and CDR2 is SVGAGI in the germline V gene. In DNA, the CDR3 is TGTGCCATCAGTTACAAAGGGACTAGCGGGACTCCCCCCTACGAACAGTACTTC. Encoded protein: CAISYKGTSGTPPYEQYF.

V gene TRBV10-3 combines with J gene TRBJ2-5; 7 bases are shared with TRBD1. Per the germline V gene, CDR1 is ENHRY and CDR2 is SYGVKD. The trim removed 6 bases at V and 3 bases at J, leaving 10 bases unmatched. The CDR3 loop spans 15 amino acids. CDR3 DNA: TGTGCCATCAGGGCCGCAGGGGGACAAAAAGAGACCCAGTACTTC. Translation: CAIRAAGGQKETQYF.

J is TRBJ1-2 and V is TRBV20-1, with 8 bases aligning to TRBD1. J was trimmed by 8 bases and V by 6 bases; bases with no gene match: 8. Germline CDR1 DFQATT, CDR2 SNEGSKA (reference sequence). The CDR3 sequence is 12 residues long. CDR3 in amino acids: CSAARDRRGYTF. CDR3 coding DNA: TGCAGTGCCGCACGGGACAGGCGCGGCTACACCTTC.

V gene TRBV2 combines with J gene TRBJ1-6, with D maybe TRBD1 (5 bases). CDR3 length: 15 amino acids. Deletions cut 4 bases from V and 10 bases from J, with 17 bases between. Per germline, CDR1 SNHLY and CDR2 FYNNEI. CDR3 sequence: CASSVGQPGRSPLHF. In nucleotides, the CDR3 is TGTGCCAGCAGTGTCGGACAACCCGGGAGGTCACCCCTCCACTTT. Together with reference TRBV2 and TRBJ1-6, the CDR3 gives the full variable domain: EPEVTQTPSHQVTQMGQEVILRCVPISNHLYFYWYRQILGQKVEFLVSFYNNEISEKSEIFDDQFSVERPDGSNFTLKIRSTKLEDSAMYFCASSVGQPGRSPLHFGNGTRLTVT.

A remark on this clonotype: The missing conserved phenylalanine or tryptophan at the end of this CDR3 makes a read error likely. The CDR3 DNA reads as TGCGCCAGCAGCTTGGGCAGGGGGTACACTGAAGCTTTCCTT. Residues: CASSLGRGYTEAFL. The rearrangement joins TRBV5-1 to TRBJ1-1, with 7 bases aligning to TRBD1. The germline V gene has CDR1 SGHRS and CDR2 YFSETQ. V dropped 0 bases and J dropped 3; count of bases not matched to a gene: 2. CDR3 size: 14 residues.

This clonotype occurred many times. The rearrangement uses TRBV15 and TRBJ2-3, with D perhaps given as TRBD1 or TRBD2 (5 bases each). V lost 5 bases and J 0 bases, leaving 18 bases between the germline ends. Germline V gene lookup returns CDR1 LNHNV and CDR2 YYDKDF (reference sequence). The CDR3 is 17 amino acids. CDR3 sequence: CATSPTRGAGSTDTQYF. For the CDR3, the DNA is TGTGCCACCAGCCCCACCAGAGGGGCAGGGAGCACAGATACGCAGTATTTT.

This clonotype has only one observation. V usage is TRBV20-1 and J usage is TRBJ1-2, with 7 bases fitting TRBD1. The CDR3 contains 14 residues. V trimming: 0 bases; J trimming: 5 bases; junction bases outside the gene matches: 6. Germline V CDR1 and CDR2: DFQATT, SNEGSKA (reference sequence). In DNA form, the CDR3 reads TGCAGTGCTAGAGATCAGGGGGTTTCTTATGGCTACACCTTC. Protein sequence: CSARDQGVSYGYTF.

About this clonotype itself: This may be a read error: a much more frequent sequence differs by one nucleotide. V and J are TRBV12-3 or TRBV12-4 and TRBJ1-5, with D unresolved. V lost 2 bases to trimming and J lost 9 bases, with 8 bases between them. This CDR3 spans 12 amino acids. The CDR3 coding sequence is TGTGCCAGCAGTTTACCACCAGGGCCCCAGCATTTT. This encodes CASSLPPGPQHF.

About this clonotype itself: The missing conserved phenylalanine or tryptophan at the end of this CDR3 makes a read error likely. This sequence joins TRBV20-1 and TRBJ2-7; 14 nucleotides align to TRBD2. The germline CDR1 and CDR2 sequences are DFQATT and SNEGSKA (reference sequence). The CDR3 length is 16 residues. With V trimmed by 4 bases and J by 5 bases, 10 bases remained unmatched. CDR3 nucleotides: TGCAGTGCTATTGCCGGGACTAGCGGGAGTCTAGACGAGCAGTACCTC. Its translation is CSAIAGTSGSLDEQYL.

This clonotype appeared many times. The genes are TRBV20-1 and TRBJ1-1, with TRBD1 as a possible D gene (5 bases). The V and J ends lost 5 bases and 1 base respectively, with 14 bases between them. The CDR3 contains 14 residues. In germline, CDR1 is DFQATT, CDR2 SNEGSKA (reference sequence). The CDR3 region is CSARPGAKNTEAFF. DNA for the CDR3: TGCAGTGCTCGACCCGGGGCCAAGAACACTGAAGCTTTCTTT.

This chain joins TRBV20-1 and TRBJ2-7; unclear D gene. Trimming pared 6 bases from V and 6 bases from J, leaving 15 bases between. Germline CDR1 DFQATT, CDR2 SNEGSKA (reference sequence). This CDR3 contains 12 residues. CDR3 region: CSASSQASEQYF. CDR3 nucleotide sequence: TGCAGTGCCAGCAGCCAAGCCTCCGAGCAGTACTTC.

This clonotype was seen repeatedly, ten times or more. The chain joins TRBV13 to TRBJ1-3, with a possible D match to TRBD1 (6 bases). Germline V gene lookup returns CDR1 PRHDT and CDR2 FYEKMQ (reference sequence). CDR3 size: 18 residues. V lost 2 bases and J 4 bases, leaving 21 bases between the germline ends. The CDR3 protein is CASSLTGGAPSFGNTIYF. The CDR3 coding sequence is TGTGCCAGCAGCTTAACCGGGGGCGCCCCGTCATTCGGAAACACCATATATTTT.

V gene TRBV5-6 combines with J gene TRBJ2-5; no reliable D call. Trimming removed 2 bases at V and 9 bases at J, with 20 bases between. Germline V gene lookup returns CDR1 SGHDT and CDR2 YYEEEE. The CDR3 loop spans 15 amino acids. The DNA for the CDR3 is TGTGCCAGCAGCTTAGCCTCGCGAGCCCAAAGTCCCCAGTACTTC. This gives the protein CASSLASRAQSPQYF.

The CDR3 coding sequence is TGTGCCAGTGGGGAGGGGAGCCACGAGCAGTACTTC. Its translation is CASGEGSHEQYF. The chain employs TRBV7-3 and TRBJ2-7, with 7 bases that match TRBD2. V dropped 9 bases and J dropped 5; count of bases not matched to a gene: 7. This CDR3 has 12 residues. The germline V gene has CDR1 SGHTA and CDR2 FQGTGA.

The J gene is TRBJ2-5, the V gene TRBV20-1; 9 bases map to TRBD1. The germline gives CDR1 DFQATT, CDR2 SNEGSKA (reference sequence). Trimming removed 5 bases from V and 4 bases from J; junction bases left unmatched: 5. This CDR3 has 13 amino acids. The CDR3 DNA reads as TGCAGTGCTCTACAGGGGGCAGGAGAGACCCAGTACTTC. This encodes CSALQGAGETQYF.

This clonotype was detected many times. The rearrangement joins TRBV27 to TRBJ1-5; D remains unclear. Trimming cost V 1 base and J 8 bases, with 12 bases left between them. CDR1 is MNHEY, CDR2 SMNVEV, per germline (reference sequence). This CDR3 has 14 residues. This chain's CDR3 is CASSLFSGLEPQHF. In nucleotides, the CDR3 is TGTGCCAGCAGTTTATTTTCGGGGTTGGAGCCCCAGCATTTT.

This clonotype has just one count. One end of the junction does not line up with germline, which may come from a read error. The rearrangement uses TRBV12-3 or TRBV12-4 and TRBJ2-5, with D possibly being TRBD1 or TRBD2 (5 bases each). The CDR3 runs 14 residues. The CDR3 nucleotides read TGTACCAGCAGCCGGTTTCAGGGAGAAGAGACCCAGTACTTC. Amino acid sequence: CTSSRFQGEETQYF.